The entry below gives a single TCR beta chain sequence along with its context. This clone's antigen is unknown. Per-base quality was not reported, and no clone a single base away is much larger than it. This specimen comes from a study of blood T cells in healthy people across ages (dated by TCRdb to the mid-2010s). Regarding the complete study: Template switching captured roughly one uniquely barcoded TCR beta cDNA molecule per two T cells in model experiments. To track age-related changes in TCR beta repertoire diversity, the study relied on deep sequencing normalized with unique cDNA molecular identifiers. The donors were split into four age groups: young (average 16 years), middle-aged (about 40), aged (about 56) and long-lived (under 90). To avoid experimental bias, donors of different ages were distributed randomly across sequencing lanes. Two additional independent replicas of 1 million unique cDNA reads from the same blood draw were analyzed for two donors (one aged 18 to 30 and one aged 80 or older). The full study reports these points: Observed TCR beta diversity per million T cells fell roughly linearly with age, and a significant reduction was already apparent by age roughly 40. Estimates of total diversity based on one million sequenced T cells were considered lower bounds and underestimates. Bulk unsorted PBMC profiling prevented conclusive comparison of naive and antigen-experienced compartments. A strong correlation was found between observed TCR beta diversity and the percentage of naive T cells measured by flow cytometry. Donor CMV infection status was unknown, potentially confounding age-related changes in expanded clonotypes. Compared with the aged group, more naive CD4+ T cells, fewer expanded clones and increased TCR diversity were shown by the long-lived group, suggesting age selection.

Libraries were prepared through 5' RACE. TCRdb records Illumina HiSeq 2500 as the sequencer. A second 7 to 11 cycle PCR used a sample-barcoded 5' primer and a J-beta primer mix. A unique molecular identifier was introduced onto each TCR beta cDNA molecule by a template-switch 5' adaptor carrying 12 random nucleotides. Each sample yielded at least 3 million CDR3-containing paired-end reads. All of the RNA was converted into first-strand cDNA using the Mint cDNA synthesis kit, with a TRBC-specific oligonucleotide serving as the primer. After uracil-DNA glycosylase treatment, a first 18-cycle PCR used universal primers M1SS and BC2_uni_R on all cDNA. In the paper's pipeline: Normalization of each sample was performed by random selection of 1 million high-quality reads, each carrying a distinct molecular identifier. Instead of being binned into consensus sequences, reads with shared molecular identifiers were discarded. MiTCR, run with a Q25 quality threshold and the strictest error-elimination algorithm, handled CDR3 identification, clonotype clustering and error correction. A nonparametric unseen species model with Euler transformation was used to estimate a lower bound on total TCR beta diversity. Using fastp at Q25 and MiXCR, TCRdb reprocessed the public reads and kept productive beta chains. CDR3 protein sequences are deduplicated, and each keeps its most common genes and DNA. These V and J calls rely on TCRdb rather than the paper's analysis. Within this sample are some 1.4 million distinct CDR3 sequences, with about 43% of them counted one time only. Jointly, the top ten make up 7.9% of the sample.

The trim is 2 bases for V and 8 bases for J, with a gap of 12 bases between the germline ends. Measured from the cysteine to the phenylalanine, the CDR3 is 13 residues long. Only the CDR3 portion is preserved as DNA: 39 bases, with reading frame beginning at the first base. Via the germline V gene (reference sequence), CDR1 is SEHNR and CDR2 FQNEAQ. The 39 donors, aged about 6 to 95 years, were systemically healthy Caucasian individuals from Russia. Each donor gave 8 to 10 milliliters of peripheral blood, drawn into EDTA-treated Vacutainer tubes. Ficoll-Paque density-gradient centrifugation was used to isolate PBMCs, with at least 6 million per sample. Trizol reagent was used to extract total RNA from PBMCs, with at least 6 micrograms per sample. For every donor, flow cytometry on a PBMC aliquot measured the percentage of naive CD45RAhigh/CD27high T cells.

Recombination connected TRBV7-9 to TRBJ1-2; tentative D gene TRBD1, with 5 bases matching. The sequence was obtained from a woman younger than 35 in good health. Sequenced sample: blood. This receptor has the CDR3 CASSLNGARGYTF. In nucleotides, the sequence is TGTGCCAGCAGCTTAAACGGGGCGAGGGGCTACACCTTC.